The 27 T cell receptor beta chains presented below share a single source sample, sequenced in a study of blood T cell repertoires in COVID-19 (dated by TCRdb to about 2020). Library prep was done by the immunoSEQ multiplex PCR assay. The table comes from immuneACCESS by way of TCRdb, which keeps in-frame sequences with V and J called. Part of the clones is missing from these tables; in studies checked, under half for an unresolved V gene and the rest for unknown reasons. The sample records 55,000 to 70,000 clones, approximately 87% of which are singletons. 6% to 8.5% of the sample belongs to the ten largest clones. Sequenced input: peripheral blood. The source is a man between 60 and 75 years old with active or convalescent COVID-19.

The chain recombines TRBV28 with TRBJ1-1; D gene ambiguous. Germline V gene lookup returns CDR1 MDHEN and CDR2 SYDVKM. V was pared by 7 bases and J by 0 bases, with 15 bases between. This CDR3 spans 15 amino acids. For the CDR3, the DNA is TGTGCCAGCACCTTCCGAAGGCGGGTGAACACTGAAGCTTTCTTT. Translation gives CASTFRRRVNTEAFF.

This chain joins TRBV25-1 and TRBJ2-7, with a weak D call TRBD2 (6 bases). The CDR3 extends over 13 amino acids. Trimming left V 4 bases short and J 6 bases short, with 13 bases between. CDR1 is MGHDK and CDR2 is SYGVNS in the germline V gene. For the CDR3, the DNA is TGTGCCAGCAGTGCCCGACTAGTCTCCGAGCAGTACTTC. The encoded protein is CASSARLVSEQYF.

The gene calls are TRBV9 and TRBJ1-3, with D uncertain. Germline CDR1 is SGDLS and CDR2 is YYNGEE. The ends were cut back, 0 bases at V and 1 base at J, with 11 bases in the middle. The CDR3 spans 16 residues. In DNA form, the CDR3 reads TGTGCCAGCAGCGTAGCCCCTCAAACATCTGGAAACACCATATATTTT. Translation gives CASSVAPQTSGNTIYF.

The chain has TRBV7-2 and TRBJ1-2, with TRBD1 matching over 7 bases. With 1 base clipped from V and 5 bases from J, the junction kept 1 base outside the gene matches. The CDR3 length is 13 residues. The germline V gene encodes CDR1 SGHTA and CDR2 FQGNSA. CDR3 in DNA: TGTGCCAGCAGCTTAGACAGGGGTTATGGCTACACCTTC. Its translation is CASSLDRGYGYTF.

The chain uses TRBV28 and TRBJ2-3; 7 nucleotides line up with TRBD2. V was clipped by 4 bases and J by 0 bases; unmatched bases: 7. This CDR3 has 16 amino acids. Per the germline V gene, CDR1 is MDHEN and CDR2 is SYDVKM. The DNA for the CDR3 is TGTGCCAGCAGTTCCCGGGAGGTTCCTAGCACAGATACGCAGTATTTT. It codes for CASSSREVPSTDTQYF.

The chain links TRBV7-2 to TRBJ1-5; no definite D call. The V and J ends lost 5 bases and 6 bases respectively, with 11 bases between them. The germline V gene encodes CDR1 SGHTA and CDR2 FQGNSA. This CDR3 spans 13 amino acids. CDR3 residues: CASSPDRGQPQHF. CDR3 coding DNA: TGTGCCAGCAGCCCGGACCGGGGTCAGCCCCAGCATTTT.

The chain links TRBV5-4 to TRBJ1-3; D might be TRBD1 (5 bases). Trimming left V 0 bases short and J 4 bases short, with 11 bases between. This CDR3 comprises 15 residues. Germline V CDR1 and CDR2: SGHNT, YYREEE (reference sequence). The CDR3 protein is CASSLAFAGGNTIYF. CDR3 DNA: TGTGCCAGCAGCTTGGCCTTTGCAGGGGGAAACACCATATATTTT.

V is TRBV27 and J is TRBJ2-5; TRBD2 aligns across 7 bases. From germline, CDR1 is MNHEY and CDR2 SMNVEV (reference sequence). The CDR3 runs to 15 residues. The trim removed 2 bases at V and 5 bases at J, leaving 8 bases unmatched. As DNA, the CDR3 is TGTGCCAGCAGTTTAGGAGGGAGGGCCAGGGAGACCCAGTACTTC. The encoded protein is CASSLGGRARETQYF.

The CDR3 spells CASSPGTGPIREQFF. In DNA, the CDR3 is TGTGCCAGCAGCCCAGGGACAGGCCCGATTCGGGAGCAGTTCTTC. The chain has TRBV5-4 and TRBJ2-1; 8 bases are shared with TRBD1. The CDR3 has 15 residues. Germline CDR1 is SGHNT and CDR2 is YYREEE (reference sequence). Germline trimming cut 4 bases from V and 10 bases from J; bases unmatched to any gene: 13.

V is TRBV18 and J is TRBJ2-1, with a weak D call TRBD1 (5 bases). V lost 3 bases and J 7 bases, leaving 16 bases between the germline ends. This CDR3 is 15 amino acids long. From germline, CDR1 is KGHSH and CDR2 LQKENI. The chain's CDR3 is CASSPQTARVNEQFF. DNA of the CDR3: TGTGCCAGCTCACCCCAGACAGCCCGGGTTAATGAGCAGTTCTTC.

The CDR3 here is CASSGTGGAHGETQYF. In nucleotides, the CDR3 is TGTGCCAGCAGCGGGACAGGGGGCGCGCATGGGGAGACCCAGTACTTC. The rearrangement uses TRBV7-6 and TRBJ2-5, with 12 positions matching TRBD1. The ends lost 5 bases at V and 5 bases at J; junction bases unmatched: 9. Germline lookup yields CDR1 SGHVS and CDR2 FNYEAQ. The CDR3 is 16 residues long.

This clone was detected only once. The chain employs TRBV28 and TRBJ2-5, with 8 bases fitting TRBD2. Germline trimming cut 6 bases from V and 1 base from J; bases unmatched to any gene: 1. Germline values: CDR1 MDHEN, CDR2 SYDVKM. The CDR3 extends over 13 amino acids. DNA for the CDR3: TGTGCCAGCAGCGGGGGGGTCCAAGAGACCCAGTACTTC. Amino acids: CASSGGVQETQYF.

The chain is built from TRBV3-1 (or the pseudogene TRBV3-2) and TRBJ1-1, with 12 nucleotides matching TRBD1. Germline V CDR1 and CDR2: LGHDT, YNNKEL (reference sequence). The CDR3 sequence is 15 residues long. V was pared by 4 bases and J by 5 bases, with 5 bases of the junction left unmatched. The CDR3 region has the DNA TGTGCCAGCAGCCCGGGGACAGGGGGCAGAACTGAAGCTTTCTTT. Amino acids: CASSPGTGGRTEAFF.

This chain connects TRBV7-2 to TRBJ1-1, with 7 positions matching TRBD1. V shed 3 bases and J 1 base; nucleotides not matched to a gene: 5. This CDR3 is built from 15 residues. Germline lookup yields CDR1 SGHTA and CDR2 FQGNSA. CDR3 protein: CASSFPGTANTEAFF. As DNA, the CDR3 is TGTGCCAGCAGCTTCCCCGGGACAGCGAACACTGAAGCTTTCTTT.

The chain combines TRBV19 with TRBJ1-5; maybe TRBD1 (5 bases). The CDR3 extends over 14 amino acids. Per the germline V gene, CDR1 is LNHDA and CDR2 is SQIVND (reference sequence). The V end was cut by 4 bases, the J end by 3 bases, with 10 bases between. CDR3 DNA: TGTGCCAGTAGTAAGGGGCTCGCCAATCAGCCCCAGCATTTT. It yields the protein CASSKGLANQPQHF.

The J gene is TRBJ2-7, the V gene TRBV29-1; D perhaps matches TRBD2 (6 bases). Germline-derived CDR1 and CDR2 are SQVTM and ANQGSEA. This CDR3 has 15 residues. V lost 2 bases, J lost 2 bases, and 16 bases lay in between. DNA for the CDR3: TGCAGCGTTGAAATCCGGGGCGGGAAGCCCTACGAGCAGTACTTC. Its protein product is CSVEIRGGKPYEQYF.

The chain is built from TRBV5-5 and TRBJ1-6; D perhaps matches TRBD1 (5 bases). Trimming took 4 bases from V and 10 from J, leaving 12 bases between them. From germline, CDR1 is SGHKS and CDR2 YYEKEE (reference sequence). The CDR3 is made up of 13 amino acids. The chain's CDR3 is CASSLDSGSPLHF. The CDR3 coding sequence is TGTGCCAGCAGCCTAGACAGTGGGTCACCCCTCCACTTT.

J is TRBJ2-7 and V is TRBV11-3, with 8 nucleotides matching TRBD2. V lost 4 bases and J lost 5; bases outside the gene matches: 13. Germline V gene data show CDR1 as SGHNT and CDR2 as YENEEA. There are 16 residues in the CDR3. CDR3 in amino acids: CASSSLRGGPKHEQYF. The DNA for the CDR3 is TGTGCCAGCAGCTCCCTCCGGGGGGGGCCTAAACACGAGCAGTACTTC.

The chain couples TRBV30 to TRBJ1-1, with D tentatively TRBD1 (5 bases). CDR1 is GTSNPN and CDR2 is SVGIG in the germline V gene (reference sequence). The V end was cut by 5 bases, the J end by 2 bases, with 15 bases between. This CDR3 spans 14 amino acids. For the CDR3, the DNA is TGTGCCTGGTCGTGGGGCGGTTTTAACACTGAAGCTTTCTTT. Translated: CAWSWGGFNTEAFF.

The genes are TRBV4-2 and TRBJ2-1, with D tentatively TRBD2 (6 bases). The CDR3 sequence is 14 residues long. V dropped 4 bases and J dropped 5 bases, with 12 bases sitting between them. Per germline, CDR1 LGHNA and CDR2 YNFKEQ. This chain's CDR3 is CASSLGGIHNEQFF. CDR3 bases: TGTGCCAGCAGCCTTGGGGGGATCCACAATGAGCAGTTCTTC.

The J gene is TRBJ2-7, the V gene TRBV6-2 or TRBV6-3, with a tentative D call TRBD2 (5 bases). Germline V lookup: CDR1 MNHEY, CDR2 SVGEGT. V was cut by 5 bases and J by 3 bases, with 14 bases left in between. This CDR3 contains 14 residues. The CDR3 DNA follows: TGTGCCAGCAGTCTAGCCGGGCCCTACTACGAGCAGTACTTC. Protein sequence: CASSLAGPYYEQYF.

This sequence joins TRBV18 and TRBJ1-1; D is unclear. CDR1 is KGHSH and CDR2 is LQKENI in the germline V gene. CDR3 length: 15 amino acids. V gave up 3 bases and J gave up 3 bases, with 14 bases separating them. The CDR3 protein is CASSPLENEYTEAFF. The CDR3 nucleotides read TGTGCCAGCTCACCTCTGGAGAATGAATACACTGAAGCTTTCTTT.

This clone appeared once. The chain combines TRBV24-1 with TRBJ1-3; maybe TRBD1 (5 bases). V dropped 0 bases and J dropped 0 bases, with 5 bases sitting between them. There are 15 residues in the CDR3. CDR1 and CDR2 from the germline V gene are KGHDR and SFDVKD. The CDR3: CATSDLQGSGNTIYF. As DNA, the CDR3 is TGTGCCACCAGTGATTTGCAGGGCTCTGGAAACACCATATATTTT.

This sequence joins TRBV27 and TRBJ1-4, with D possibly TRBD1 on 5 matching bases. Germline CDR1 is MNHEY and CDR2 is SMNVEV (reference sequence). The germline V and J ends were trimmed by 5 bases and 7 bases, with 20 bases remaining between them. The CDR3 is 16 amino acids. As DNA, the CDR3 is TGTGCCAGCAGTCGACAAGGAGGGTATAGGGGTGAAAAACTGTTTTTT. Residues: CASSRQGGYRGEKLFF.

This clone was seen repeatedly, ten times or more. V usage is TRBV30 and J usage is TRBJ2-3, with TRBD2 matching over 7 bases. Germline V gene lookup returns CDR1 GTSNPN and CDR2 SVGIG (reference sequence). The CDR3 length is 16 residues. The V segment lost 0 bases and the J segment 0 bases; nucleotides outside the gene matches: 6. The CDR3 loop reads CAWSVLASGSTDTQYF. The CDR3 bases are TGTGCCTGGAGTGTACTTGCTAGCGGTAGCACAGATACGCAGTATTTT.

The rearrangement joins TRBV28 to TRBJ1-3; 7 bases fit TRBD1. CDR3 length: 15 residues. Germline loops: CDR1 MDHEN, CDR2 SYDVKM. V lost 4 bases, J lost 0 bases, and 3 bases stayed unmatched. CDR3 protein: CASSSPGGSGNTIYF. DNA of the CDR3: TGTGCCAGCAGTTCACCAGGGGGCTCTGGAAACACCATATATTTT.

V is TRBV9 and J is TRBJ1-6; D is undetermined. The CDR3 has 15 residues. From germline, CDR1 is SGDLS and CDR2 YYNGEE. Trimming stripped 2 bases from V and 6 bases from J, with 12 bases between. The CDR3: CASSVAGLLNSPLHF. In DNA form, the CDR3 reads TGTGCCAGCAGCGTGGCAGGCCTGCTTAATTCACCCCTCCACTTT.